This section outlines one T cell receptor (beta chain) sequence together with its context. Antigen specificity is unknown. 60 Vbeta and 13 Jbeta primers were used in PCR. The assay was immunoSEQ multiplex PCR, and TCRdb's table has in-frame clones only and misses some. The data contain 99,000 or so clones, about 81% of them singletons. This entry comes from a study of cytomegalovirus exposure and HLA in healthy donors. General study points: Immune exposure was documented only through CMV serostatus.

The germline V gene has CDR1 SGHRS and CDR2 YFSETQ. V lost 1 base and J lost 0; bases outside the gene matches: 11. The CDR3 is 18 amino acids. Material for sequencing was PBMCs. The V call is TRBV5-1, the J call TRBJ1-1; TRBD1 aligns across 8 bases. The TCR was taken from a man aged 25 to 45 in good health and CMV-seronegative. CDR3 protein: CASSLTRTGRTLNTEAFF. The CDR3 DNA reads as TGCGCCAGCAGCTTGACACGGACAGGGCGGACCTTGAACACTGAAGCTTTCTTT.